Below, 27 T cell receptor beta chains from the same sample are listed, as sequenced in a study of shared clonotypes between healthy human individuals. Libraries were prepared by immunoSEQ multiplex PCR; TCRdb keeps only in-frame clonotypes and omits some of them. The data show hundreds of thousands of clones, less than 75% seen once. Sequenced input: memory CD4+ T cells sorted from blood. Indicated subset: CD45RA-negative fraction. The receptors originated from a man younger than 45 in good health.

This sequence joins TRBV9 and TRBJ2-6, with D unclear. The germline CDR1 and CDR2 sequences are SGDLS and YYNGEE. The length of the CDR3 is 18 residues. V lost 4 bases to trimming and J lost 0 bases, with 17 bases between them. In DNA form, the CDR3 reads TGTGCCAGCAGCCCGTTAGAAGGACGCAGCTCTGGGGCCAACGTCCTGACTTTC. Translation gives CASSPLEGRSSGANVLTF.

The rearrangement uses TRBV6-5 and TRBJ1-2; D is possibly TRBD1 (6 bases). There are 11 residues in the CDR3. The germline V gene has CDR1 MNHEY and CDR2 SVGAGI. Trimming cost V 6 bases and J 8 bases, with 10 bases left between them. The CDR3 nucleotides read TGTGCCAGCAGGGCTACAGGGGGCTACACCTTC. This codes for CASRATGGYTF.

The chain has TRBV7-8 and TRBJ2-5, with D unresolved. Deletions cut 2 bases from V and 1 base from J, with 8 bases between. This CDR3 spans 14 amino acids. The germline CDR1 and CDR2 sequences are SGHVS and FQNEAQ. CDR3 region: CASSLSGTQETQYF. CDR3 bases: TGTGCCAGCAGCTTATCCGGCACCCAAGAGACCCAGTACTTC. The complete variable domain, with remaining parts taken from reference TRBV7-8 and TRBJ2-5, reads GAGVSQSPRYKVAKRGQDVALRCDPISGHVSLFWYQQALGQGPEFLTYFQNEAQLDKSGLPSDRFFAERPEGSVSTLKIQRTQQEDSAVYLCASSLSGTQETQYFGPGTRLLVL.

J is TRBJ2-7 and V is TRBV11-2, with D hard to call. V was clipped by 6 bases and J by 7 bases, with 10 bases between them. Germline values: CDR1 SGHAT, CDR2 FQNNGV. The CDR3 is 11 amino acids. The CDR3 DNA reads as TGTGCCAGCAGGCTTGGGTGGGAGCAGTACTTC. Translation gives CASRLGWEQYF.

This chain joins TRBV7-2 and TRBJ1-3, with 8 nucleotides matching TRBD1. The CDR3 is made up of 17 amino acids. V trimming: 5 bases; J trimming: 5 bases; junction bases outside the gene matches: 14. CDR1 is SGHTA, CDR2 FQGNSA, per germline. CDR3 residues: CASSPDRGSMGRNTIYF. Here the CDR3 DNA reads TGTGCCAGCAGCCCTGACAGGGGCAGTATGGGTAGAAACACCATATATTTT.

The gene calls are TRBV18 and TRBJ2-2; D remains unclear. The CDR3 extends over 12 amino acids. Germline V CDR1 and CDR2: KGHSH, LQKENI. Trimming removed 0 bases from V and 11 bases from J, with 7 bases in between. CDR3 residues: CASSPPQGELFF. Written as DNA, the CDR3 is TGTGCCAGCTCACCACCTCAAGGCGAGCTGTTTTTT.

The chain combines TRBV13 with TRBJ1-1; TRBD1 aligns across 9 bases. V dropped 7 bases and J dropped 0; count of bases not matched to a gene: 6. The CDR3 length is 15 residues. The V gene's germline CDR1 is PRHDT and CDR2 FYEKMQ (reference sequence). CDR3 nucleotides: TGTGCCAGCAAGCTCACAGGGGGCATGAACACTGAAGCTTTCTTT. Translated: CASKLTGGMNTEAFF.

The chain links TRBV15 to TRBJ1-1; 8 nucleotides match TRBD1. V trimming: 9 bases; J trimming: 10 bases; junction bases outside the gene matches: 10. The CDR3 has 12 amino acids. The germline CDR1 and CDR2 sequences are LNHNV and YYDKDF (reference sequence). The CDR3 sequence: CATAIDRGPAFF. CDR3 sequence (DNA): TGTGCCACAGCAATCGACAGGGGACCAGCTTTCTTT.

The chain links TRBV7-2 to TRBJ2-7; unclear D gene. The CDR3 loop spans 14 amino acids. Germline V gene lookup returns CDR1 SGHTA and CDR2 FQGNSA. Deletions cut 1 base from V and 3 bases from J, with 10 bases between. In DNA, the CDR3 is TGTGCCAGCAGCTTAGGTTTAAGGCGCTACGAGCAGTACTTC. It specifies CASSLGLRRYEQYF.

V usage is TRBV11-2 and J usage is TRBJ2-7; TRBD2 matches 10 bases. Germline V gives CDR1 SGHAT, CDR2 FQNNGV. The CDR3 is 15 residues long. The V segment lost 5 bases and the J segment 5 bases; nucleotides outside the gene matches: 9. The CDR3 reads CASSLRTSGFDEQYF. CDR3 sequence (DNA): TGTGCCAGCAGCCTCAGGACTAGCGGCTTCGACGAGCAGTACTTC.

The gene calls are TRBV18 and TRBJ2-1, with TRBD1 identical over 7 bases. V lost 9 bases and J lost 3; bases outside the gene matches: 5. Germline loops: CDR1 KGHSH, CDR2 LQKENI. CDR3 size: 13 residues. This CDR3 reads CASKQGSYNEQFF. The CDR3 DNA is TGTGCCAGTAAACAGGGGAGCTACAATGAGCAGTTCTTC.

This sequence joins TRBV7-8 and TRBJ2-7; 10 bases are a match to TRBD2. The length of the CDR3 is 16 residues. Germline CDR1 reads SGHVS; CDR2 reads FQNEAQ. J lost 2 bases, V lost 3 bases, and 7 bases had no gene match. This CDR3 is CASSLGASGSTYEQYF. CDR3 coding DNA: TGTGCCAGCAGCTTGGGGGCTAGCGGGAGCACCTACGAGCAGTACTTC. The entire variable domain, with the rest obtained from reference TRBV7-8 and TRBJ2-7, is as follows: GAGVSQSPRYKVAKRGQDVALRCDPISGHVSLFWYQQALGQGPEFLTYFQNEAQLDKSGLPSDRFFAERPEGSVSTLKIQRTQQEDSAVYLCASSLGASGSTYEQYFGPGTRLTVT.

CDR3 bases: TGTGCCAGCAGTGAAGCAATGAGGCCCCAGCATTTT. The encoded protein is CASSEAMRPQHF. The chain uses TRBV6-1 and TRBJ1-5; D not resolved. The CDR3 is 12 residues long. Germline CDR1 MNHNS, CDR2 SASEGT. Trimming left V 0 bases short and J 9 bases short, with 6 bases between.

This clone was found a few times. The rearrangement links TRBV2 to TRBJ1-1, with no clear D. V was cut by 6 bases and J by 8 bases, with 10 bases left in between. Germline V gene lookup returns CDR1 SNHLY and CDR2 FYNNEI. This CDR3 region has 11 residues. The CDR3 DNA reads TGTGCCAGCAGACCCGAAATAGAAGCTTTCTTT. Its protein is CASRPEIEAFF.

V is TRBV4-3 and J is TRBJ2-1; D is uncertain. V was trimmed by 1 base and J by 0 bases, leaving 13 bases between them. Germline V gene lookup returns CDR1 LGHNA and CDR2 YSLEER. This CDR3 has 17 amino acids. CDR3 sequence: CASSQALLESSYNEQFF. The CDR3 bases are TGCGCCAGCAGCCAAGCCCTCTTAGAGAGCTCCTACAATGAGCAGTTCTTC.

The chain joins TRBV15 to TRBJ2-7, with D possibly being TRBD2 (6 bases). The CDR3 covers 12 residues. Trimming removed 1 base at V and 6 bases at J, with 7 bases between. Germline V gene sequence: CDR1 LNHNV, CDR2 YYDKDF (reference sequence). CDR3 nucleotide sequence: TGTGCCACCAGCAGAGGGAGGGGCGAGCAGTACTTC. Residues: CATSRGRGEQYF.

This clone was detected a few times. This chain joins TRBV6-5 and TRBJ2-5, with D possibly being TRBD1 (6 bases). Germline values: CDR1 MNHEY, CDR2 SVGAGI. CDR3 length: 13 amino acids. V was cut by 6 bases and J by 3 bases, with 11 bases left in between. CDR3 sequence: CASRTGSKETQYF. CDR3 nucleotide sequence: TGTGCCAGCAGAACAGGGTCTAAAGAGACCCAGTACTTC.

The rearrangement uses TRBV28 and TRBJ1-1; tentative D call: TRBD1 (5 bases). Germline V gives CDR1 MDHEN, CDR2 SYDVKM. V lost 3 bases, J lost 1 base, and 9 bases lay in between. The CDR3 extends over 14 amino acids. The CDR3 reads CASSFIDRNTEAFF. The CDR3 nucleotides read TGTGCCAGCAGTTTTATAGACAGGAACACTGAAGCTTTCTTT.

At least ten counts were recorded for this clone. The chain is built from TRBV6-1 and TRBJ2-7; 11 nucleotides line up with TRBD2. Trimming took 4 bases from V and 3 from J; bases not matched to a gene: 11. The CDR3 covers 17 residues. CDR1 is MNHNS, CDR2 SASEGT, per germline. The CDR3 sequence: CASSGMISGRASYEQYF. Here the CDR3 DNA reads TGTGCCAGCAGTGGGATGATTAGCGGGAGGGCCAGCTACGAGCAGTACTTC.

This clone was detected once. This rearrangement joins TRBV5-1 to TRBJ2-5; D unclear. With 4 bases removed from V and 3 bases from J, the gap between germline ends came to 10 bases. Per germline, CDR1 SGHRS and CDR2 YFSETQ. The CDR3 extends over 13 amino acids. CDR3 protein: CASSTASEETQYF. Written as DNA, the CDR3 is TGCGCCAGCAGCACCGCGTCGGAAGAGACCCAGTACTTC.

This clone has at least ten counts. Other nucleotide sequences in the sample specify the same CDR3. The genes are TRBV5-4 and TRBJ2-1; the D gene is possibly TRBD2 (5 bases). Per germline, CDR1 SGHNT and CDR2 YYREEE (reference sequence). The CDR3 contains 16 residues. Trimming pared 0 bases from V and 0 bases from J, leaving 10 bases between. The CDR3 sequence: CASSLGGRSSYNEQFF. In DNA form, the CDR3 reads TGTGCCAGCAGCTTGGGAGGGCGGAGCTCCTACAATGAGCAGTTCTTC.

V usage is TRBV5-1 and J usage is TRBJ2-3; possibly TRBD1 for D (5 bases). V lost 2 bases and J lost 1, with 11 bases in between. Germline values: CDR1 SGHRS, CDR2 YFSETQ. The CDR3 runs to 15 residues. CDR3 amino acids: CASSFVGAGTDTQYF. As DNA, the CDR3 is TGCGCCAGCAGCTTCGTAGGGGCCGGCACAGATACGCAGTATTTT.

This clone turned up a few times. This chain uses TRBV11-2 with TRBJ2-1; 9 bases line up with TRBD2. With 8 bases clipped from V and 3 bases from J, the junction kept 11 bases outside the gene matches. CDR1 SGHAT and CDR2 FQNNGV come from the germline V gene. This CDR3 has 16 amino acids. CDR3 amino acids: CASDGMGTSYYNEQFF. CDR3 in DNA: TGTGCCAGCGACGGGATGGGGACTAGCTACTACAATGAGCAGTTCTTC.

This clone was observed a few times. V usage is TRBV2 and J usage is TRBJ1-2; TRBD1 agrees at 7 bases. Germline V lookup: CDR1 SNHLY, CDR2 FYNNEI. V lost 6 bases and J lost 7; bases outside the gene matches: 8. This CDR3 contains 13 residues. CDR3 bases: TGTGCCAGCAGCAACGTCAACAGGGGTGGCTACACCTTC. It encodes CASSNVNRGGYTF.

The rearrangement joins TRBV18 to TRBJ2-5, with 8 bases aligning to TRBD1. Germline trimming cut 5 bases from V and 5 bases from J; bases unmatched to any gene: 10. Germline lookup yields CDR1 KGHSH and CDR2 LQKENI. This CDR3 spans 15 amino acids. This CDR3 reads CASSLDRATGETQYF. The CDR3 DNA sequence: TGTGCCAGCTCATTGGACAGGGCCACGGGGGAGACCCAGTACTTC.

The chain joins TRBV28 to TRBJ2-5; 8 nucleotides line up with TRBD2. V trimming: 5 bases; J trimming: 5 bases; junction bases outside the gene matches: 10. The length of the CDR3 is 15 residues. From germline, CDR1 is MDHEN and CDR2 SYDVKM. The CDR3 loop is CASSLGGGRVETQYF. Here the CDR3 DNA reads TGTGCCAGCAGTCTCGGGGGGGGTCGTGTGGAGACCCAGTACTTC.

This chain connects TRBV2 to TRBJ2-1; D is uncertain. CDR1 and CDR2 from the germline V gene are SNHLY and FYNNEI. With 5 bases removed from V and 7 bases from J, the gap between germline ends came to 6 bases. The CDR3 spans 11 residues. CDR3 sequence: CASSRVNEQFF. In DNA, the CDR3 is TGTGCCAGCAGTAGGGTGAATGAGCAGTTCTTC. Full variable domain (rest looked up from reference TRBV2 and TRBJ2-1): EPEVTQTPSHQVTQMGQEVILRCVPISNHLYFYWYRQILGQKVEFLVSFYNNEISEKSEIFDDQFSVERPDGSNFTLKIRSTKLEDSAMYFCASSRVNEQFFGPGTRLTVL.